The rows below give T cell receptor beta chains drawn from one sample of a study of OX40 agonist ivuxolimab in advanced cancers. The assay was immunoSEQ multiplex PCR, and TCRdb's table has in-frame clones only and misses some. The data hold tens of thousands of clones, with 82% observed a single time. The sample was CD4+ or CD8+ T cells sorted from blood, taken in a trial of the OX40 agonist ivuxolimab. These receptors were collected from an adult with an advanced solid tumor such as melanoma, head and neck, liver or kidney cancer. CDR3s include the opening cysteine and the closing phenylalanine or tryptophan. D genes are given only for firm matches. Clone size, where shown, is once, few, many, or a class for clones that have expanded.

TRBJ2-3	NA	NA	TRBV29-1	TGCAGCGCCGGATTAACAGATACGCAGTATTTT	CSAGLTDTQYF
TRBJ2-2	TRBD2	NA	TRBV27	TGTGCCAGCAGTTACGGGACTAGCGGGCACACCGGGGAGCTGTTTTTT	CASSYGTSGHTGELFF
TRBJ1-1	NA	NA	TRBV27	TGTGCCAGCAGTTTATTCAGGGGCACTGAAGCTTTCTTT	CASSLFRGTEAFF
TRBJ1-5	NA	NA	TRBV6-5	TGTGCCAGCAGTTACTCCCCAGACCAGCCCCAGCATTTT	CASSYSPDQPQHF
TRBJ2-1	NA	NA	TRBV18	TGTGCCAGCTCACCCCCTAGCTCCTACAATGAGCAGTTCTTC	CASSPPSSYNEQFF
TRBJ1-2	TRBD1	NA	TRBV5-1	TGCGCCAGCAGCAGTTGGACAGGGGGCGGTTATGGCTACACCTTC	CASSSWTGGGYGYTF
TRBJ2-3	NA	NA	TRBV13	TGTGCCAGCAGCGGATCTAGCGACACAGATACGCAGTATTTT	CASSGSSDTDTQYF
TRBJ1-1	TRBD1	NA	TRBV28	TGTGCCAGCAGTTCTTGGACAGGGAGAGGGTATTTGGACACTGAAGCTTTCTTT	CASSSWTGRGYLDTEAFF
TRBJ2-3	TRBD2	few	TRBV28	TGTGCCAGCAGTTTACTACTAGCGGGAGGGCCGGATACGCAGTATTTT	CASSLLLAGGPDTQYF
TRBJ2-7	NA	NA	TRBV2	TGTGCCAGCAGGACTGGGGGAGCCTACGAGCAGTACTTC	CASRTGGAYEQYF
TRBJ2-4	NA	NA	TRBV28	TGTGCCAGCAAGCCCGGACTCGATCTAGCCAAAAACATTCAGTACTTC	CASKPGLDLAKNIQYF
TRBJ2-5	NA	few	TRBV19	TGTGCCAGTAAGGCTGGGGGCCGGGAAGAGACCCAGTACTTC	CASKAGGREETQYF
TRBJ1-5	NA	few	TRBV6-1	TGTGCCAGCAGTGAAGTGGTGGGCGGTGCGTATCTCTCCCAGCATTTT	CASSEVVGGAYLSQHF
TRBJ2-7	NA	NA	TRBV5-5	TGTGCCAGCAGCTTGGATCGCGAGCAGTACTTC	CASSLDREQYF
TRBJ1-2	NA	NA	TRBV5-1	TGCGCCAGCAGCTTGGAGCAGGGGTGGGATGGCTACACCTTC	CASSLEQGWDGYTF
TRBJ1-5	NA	NA	TRBV19	TGTGCCAGTAGTATCACAGGGTCCCCGCATCAGCCCCAGCATTTT	CASSITGSPHQPQHF
TRBJ1-2	NA	NA	TRBV11-2	TGTGCCAGCAGCCTGGCCGGTGAAGCCTTCTATGGCTACACCTTC	CASSLAGEAFYGYTF
TRBJ2-7	NA	NA	TRBV6-5	TGTGCCAGCAGTCCGACAGTGGCCCTCTCCTACGAGCAGTACTTC	CASSPTVALSYEQYF
TRBJ2-5	TRBD2	NA	TRBV18	TGTGCCAGCTCACTCACTAGCGGTCAAGAGACCCAGTACTTC	CASSLTSGQETQYF
TRBJ1-2	TRBD1	NA	TRBV5-1	TGCGCCAGCAGCGGGGGACAGAATAACTATGGCTACACCTTC	CASSGGQNNYGYTF
TRBJ2-7	NA	NA	TRBV20-1	TGCAGTGCTTTCGACTTCTACGAGCAGTACTTC	CSAFDFYEQYF
TRBJ1-2	TRBD1	few	TRBV2	TGTGCCAGCAGTGCACAGGGGGCGCTTGGCTACACCTTC	CASSAQGALGYTF
TRBJ2-1	NA	NA	TRBV4-1	TGCGCCAGCAGCCAGTCCGGGGGTCGTGGATCCTACAATGAGCAGTTCTTC	CASSQSGGRGSYNEQFF
TRBJ2-7	TRBD1	NA	TRBV6-1	TGTGCCAGCACCGTGACAGGGGGCGCCTACGAGCAGTACTTC	CASTVTGGAYEQYF
TRBJ2-3	TRBD2	NA	TRBV28	TGTGCCAGCAGTGCAGGGACTAGCGGAAAGTTCGGTACGCAGTATTTT	CASSAGTSGKFGTQYF
TRBJ2-2	TRBD1	NA	TRBV9	TGTGCCAGCAGCAAACTCGACAGGGTGGTCACCGGGGAGCTGTTTTTT	CASSKLDRVVTGELFF
TRBJ2-7	NA	NA	TRBV7-8	TGTGCCAGCAGTCAGGGGGGGAGCTCCTACGAGCAGTACTTC	CASSQGGSSYEQYF
TRBJ2-7	NA	NA	TRBV2	TGTGCCAGCATATTCAAAACGGGAGACCTAGACGAGCAGTACTTC	CASIFKTGDLDEQYF
TRBJ2-1	NA	NA	TRBV5-4	TGTGCCAGCAGTTTGGGACTTGGTGGTGAGCAGTTCTTC	CASSLGLGGEQFF
TRBJ2-1	NA	few	TRBV4-1	TGCGCCAGCAGCCCCTACAGGGAATGGAATGAGCAGTTCTTC	CASSPYREWNEQFF
TRBJ2-5	TRBD2	NA	TRBV2	TGTGCCAGCAGTGAAACCTGGGGAGCGGGGGAGCAAGAGACCCAGTACTTC	CASSETWGAGEQETQYF
TRBJ2-5	NA	NA	TRBV7-7	TGTGCCAGCAGCGGGAGCGACCAAGAGACCCAGTACTTC	CASSGSDQETQYF
TRBJ1-3	NA	few	TRBV13	TGTGCCAGCAGCTCATCCTGGGGTTCTGGAAACACCATATATTTT	CASSSSWGSGNTIYF
TRBJ2-2	NA	once	TRBV9	TGTGCCAGCAGCGTAGCCCCTAACACCGGGGAGCTGTTTTTT	CASSVAPNTGELFF
TRBJ1-2	NA	NA	TRBV6-6	TGTGCCAGCAGTTACTCGAGCAGGGAAGGCTACACCTTC	CASSYSSREGYTF
TRBJ1-2	NA	NA	TRBV6-6	TGTGCCAGCAGTTACGACAGCAATAACTATGGCTACACCTTC	CASSYDSNNYGYTF
TRBJ1-1	NA	NA	TRBV5-4	TGTGCCAGCAGACCTGACGGGCGATCAATGAACACTGAAGCTTTCTTT	CASRPDGRSMNTEAFF
TRBJ1-1	NA	NA	TRBV7-9	TGTGCCAGCAGCTTAGCGGATAGCACTGAAGCTTTCTTT	CASSLADSTEAFF
TRBJ2-7	NA	NA	TRBV12-5	TGTGCTAGTGGTTCCGGACAAGAGAGCTACGAGCAGTACTTC	CASGSGQESYEQYF
TRBJ2-1	NA	NA	TRBV2	TGTGCCAGCAGTGTGGAGAACTACAATGAGCAGTTCTTC	CASSVENYNEQFF
TRBJ1-2	NA	NA	TRBV20-1	TGCAGTGCTAGACCGTTTCAGGACTACACCTTC	CSARPFQDYTF
TRBJ1-1	NA	NA	TRBV5-1	TGCGCCAGCAGCTTTGGTGTGGGAACGAACACTGAAGCTTTCTTT	CASSFGVGTNTEAFF
TRBJ2-1	TRBD2	NA	TRBV10-1	TGCGCCAGCAGTGACGGGGGGGGGTACAATGAGCAGTTCTTC	CASSDGGGYNEQFF
TRBJ1-5	NA	NA	TRBV30	TGTGCCTGGAGTGTAGACAGCAATCAGCCCCAGCATTTT	CAWSVDSNQPQHF
TRBJ2-7	NA	NA	TRBV4-3	TGCGCCAGCAGCCACCTCGGCGACGAGCAGTACTTC	CASSHLGDEQYF